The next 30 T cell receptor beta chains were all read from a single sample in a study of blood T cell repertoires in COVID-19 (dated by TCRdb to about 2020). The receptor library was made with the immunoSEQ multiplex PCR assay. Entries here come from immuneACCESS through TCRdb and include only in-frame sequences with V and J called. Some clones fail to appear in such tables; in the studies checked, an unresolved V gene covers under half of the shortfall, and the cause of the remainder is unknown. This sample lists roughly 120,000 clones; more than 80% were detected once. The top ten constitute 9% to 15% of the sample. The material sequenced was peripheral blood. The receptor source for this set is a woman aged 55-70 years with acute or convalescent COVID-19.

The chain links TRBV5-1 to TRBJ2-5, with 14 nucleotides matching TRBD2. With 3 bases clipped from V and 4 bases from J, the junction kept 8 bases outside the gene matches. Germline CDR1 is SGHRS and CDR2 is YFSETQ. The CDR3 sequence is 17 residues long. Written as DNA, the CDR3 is TGCGCCAGCAGCTCCACGACTAGCGGGGGGGCCGGAGAGACCCAGTACTTC. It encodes CASSSTTSGGAGETQYF.

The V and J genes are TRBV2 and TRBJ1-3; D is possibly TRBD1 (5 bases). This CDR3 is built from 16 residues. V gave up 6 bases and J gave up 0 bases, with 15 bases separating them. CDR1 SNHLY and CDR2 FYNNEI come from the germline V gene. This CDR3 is CASRDPGVPSGNTIYF. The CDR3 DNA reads TGTGCCAGCAGGGATCCGGGGGTACCCTCTGGAAACACCATATATTTT.

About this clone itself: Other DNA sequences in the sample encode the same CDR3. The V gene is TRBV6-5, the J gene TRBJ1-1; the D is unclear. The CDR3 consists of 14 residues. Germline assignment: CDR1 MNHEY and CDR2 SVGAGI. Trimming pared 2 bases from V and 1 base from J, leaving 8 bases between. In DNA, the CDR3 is TGTGCCAGCAGTTACCTTGCCGGGAACACTGAAGCTTTCTTT. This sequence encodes CASSYLAGNTEAFF.

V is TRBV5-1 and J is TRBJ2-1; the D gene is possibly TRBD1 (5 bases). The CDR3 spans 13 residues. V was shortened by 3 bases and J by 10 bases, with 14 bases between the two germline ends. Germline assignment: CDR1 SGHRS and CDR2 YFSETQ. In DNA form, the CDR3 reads TGCGCCAGCAGCTCTGACAGCCGGAGAGAGCAGTTCTTC. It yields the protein CASSSDSRREQFF.

CDR3 loop: CASSFQQGGGTEAFF. CDR3 in DNA: TGTGCCAGCAGCTTCCAGCAGGGTGGTGGGACTGAAGCTTTCTTT. The genes are TRBV11-2 and TRBJ1-1; a weak D match, TRBD1 (5 bases). The CDR3 sequence is 15 residues long. V lost 3 bases and J 5 bases, leaving 16 bases between the germline ends. The germline V gene has CDR1 SGHAT and CDR2 FQNNGV. The variable domain in full, completed from reference TRBV11-2 and TRBJ1-1, reads EAGVAQSPRYKIIEKRQSVAFWCNPISGHATLYWYQQILGQGPKLLIQFQNNGVVDDSQLPKDRFSAERLKGVDSTLKIQPAKLEDSAVYLCASSFQQGGGTEAFFGQGTRLTVV.

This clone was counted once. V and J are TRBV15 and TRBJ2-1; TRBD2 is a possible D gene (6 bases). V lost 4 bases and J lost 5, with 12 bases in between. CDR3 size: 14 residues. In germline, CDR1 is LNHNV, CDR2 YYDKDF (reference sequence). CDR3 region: CATSTRGTDNEQFF. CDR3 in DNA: TGTGCCACCAGCACCCGGGGGACGGACAATGAGCAGTTCTTC.

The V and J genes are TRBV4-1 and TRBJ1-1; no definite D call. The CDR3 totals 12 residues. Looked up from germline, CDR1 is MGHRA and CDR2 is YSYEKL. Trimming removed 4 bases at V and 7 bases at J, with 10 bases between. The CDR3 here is CASSPPGFEAFF. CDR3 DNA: TGCGCCAGCAGCCCGCCGGGATTTGAAGCTTTCTTT.

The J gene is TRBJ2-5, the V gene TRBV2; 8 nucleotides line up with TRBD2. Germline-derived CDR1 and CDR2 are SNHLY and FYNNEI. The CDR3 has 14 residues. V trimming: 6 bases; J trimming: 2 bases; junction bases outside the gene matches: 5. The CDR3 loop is CASSGRGFQETQYF. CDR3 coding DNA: TGTGCCAGCAGCGGGAGGGGGTTTCAAGAGACCCAGTACTTC.

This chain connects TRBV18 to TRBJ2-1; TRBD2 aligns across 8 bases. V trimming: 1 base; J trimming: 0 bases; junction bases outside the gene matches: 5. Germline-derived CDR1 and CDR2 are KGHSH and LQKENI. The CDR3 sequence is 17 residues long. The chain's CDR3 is CASSPRARGGSYNEQFF. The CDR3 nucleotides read TGTGCCAGCTCACCACGGGCTCGGGGGGGCTCCTACAATGAGCAGTTCTTC.

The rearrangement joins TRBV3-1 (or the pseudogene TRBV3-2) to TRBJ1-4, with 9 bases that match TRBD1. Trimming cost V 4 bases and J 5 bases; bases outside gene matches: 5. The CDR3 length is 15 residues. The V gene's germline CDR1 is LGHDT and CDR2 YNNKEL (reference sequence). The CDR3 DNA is TGTGCCAGCAGCCGGACGGGGACAGGGAATGAAAAACTGTTTTTT. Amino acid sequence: CASSRTGTGNEKLFF.

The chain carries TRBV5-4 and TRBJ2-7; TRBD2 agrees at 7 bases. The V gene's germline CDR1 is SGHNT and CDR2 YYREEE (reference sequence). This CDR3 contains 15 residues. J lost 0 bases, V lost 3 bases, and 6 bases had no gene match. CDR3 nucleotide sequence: TGTGCCAGCAGCTGGGACTATGGGAGCTCCTACGAGCAGTACTTC. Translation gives CASSWDYGSSYEQYF.

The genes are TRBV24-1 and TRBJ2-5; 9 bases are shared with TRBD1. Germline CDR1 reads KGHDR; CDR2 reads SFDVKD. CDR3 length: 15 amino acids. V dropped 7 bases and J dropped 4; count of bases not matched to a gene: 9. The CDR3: CATSDDRGIVETQYF. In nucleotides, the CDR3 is TGTGCCACCAGCGATGACAGGGGGATCGTAGAGACCCAGTACTTC.

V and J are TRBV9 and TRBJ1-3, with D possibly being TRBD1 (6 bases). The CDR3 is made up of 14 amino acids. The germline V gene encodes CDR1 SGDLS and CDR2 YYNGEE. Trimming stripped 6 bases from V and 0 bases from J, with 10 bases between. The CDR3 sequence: CASMRGSSGNTIYF. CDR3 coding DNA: TGTGCCAGCATGAGGGGGTCCTCTGGAAACACCATATATTTT.

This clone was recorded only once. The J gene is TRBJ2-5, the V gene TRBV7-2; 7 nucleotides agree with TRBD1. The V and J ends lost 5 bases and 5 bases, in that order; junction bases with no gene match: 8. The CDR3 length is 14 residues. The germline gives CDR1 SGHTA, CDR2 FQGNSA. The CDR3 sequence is CASSTHRGGETQYF. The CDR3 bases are TGTGCCAGCAGCACCCACAGGGGCGGCGAGACCCAGTACTTC.

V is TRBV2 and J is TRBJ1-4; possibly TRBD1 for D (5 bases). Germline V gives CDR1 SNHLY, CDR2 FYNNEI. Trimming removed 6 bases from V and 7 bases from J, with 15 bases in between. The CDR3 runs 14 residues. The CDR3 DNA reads TGTGCCAGCAGAACCCGGGGGGTCCGTGAAAAACTGTTTTTT. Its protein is CASRTRGVREKLFF. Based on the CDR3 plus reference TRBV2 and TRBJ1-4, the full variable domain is EPEVTQTPSHQVTQMGQEVILRCVPISNHLYFYWYRQILGQKVEFLVSFYNNEISEKSEIFDDQFSVERPDGSNFTLKIRSTKLEDSAMYFCASRTRGVREKLFFGSGTQLSVL.

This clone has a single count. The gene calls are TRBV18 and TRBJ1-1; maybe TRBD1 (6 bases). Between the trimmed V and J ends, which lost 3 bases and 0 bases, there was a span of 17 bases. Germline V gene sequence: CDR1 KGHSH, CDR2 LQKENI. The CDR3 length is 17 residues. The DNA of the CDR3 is TGTGCCAGCTCACCCAGCCCTCAGGGGCCCTTGAACACTGAAGCTTTCTTT. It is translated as CASSPSPQGPLNTEAFF.

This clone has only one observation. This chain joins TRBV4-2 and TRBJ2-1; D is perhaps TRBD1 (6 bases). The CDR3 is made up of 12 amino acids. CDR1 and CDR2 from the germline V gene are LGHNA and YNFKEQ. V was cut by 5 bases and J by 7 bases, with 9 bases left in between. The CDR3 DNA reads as TGTGCCAGCAGCGCTAGGGGGAATGAGCAGTTCTTC. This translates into CASSARGNEQFF.

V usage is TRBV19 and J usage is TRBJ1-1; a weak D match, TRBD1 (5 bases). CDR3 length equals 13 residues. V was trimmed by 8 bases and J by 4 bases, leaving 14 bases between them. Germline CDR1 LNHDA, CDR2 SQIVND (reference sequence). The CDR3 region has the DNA TGTGCCAGTTTCTCCGGGACTTTCACTGAAGCTTTCTTT. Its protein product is CASFSGTFTEAFF.

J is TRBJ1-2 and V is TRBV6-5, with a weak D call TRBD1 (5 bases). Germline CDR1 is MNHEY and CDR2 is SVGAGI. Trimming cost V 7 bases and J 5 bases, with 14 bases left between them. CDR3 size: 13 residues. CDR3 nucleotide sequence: TGTGCCAGCACAGCAGGGTTAAAATATGGCTACACCTTC. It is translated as CASTAGLKYGYTF.

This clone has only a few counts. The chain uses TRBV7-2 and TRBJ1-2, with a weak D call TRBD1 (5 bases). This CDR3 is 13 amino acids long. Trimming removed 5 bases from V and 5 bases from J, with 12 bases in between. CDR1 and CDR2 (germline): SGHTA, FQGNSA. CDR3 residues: CASSIDSLYGYTF. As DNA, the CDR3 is TGTGCCAGCAGCATCGACAGCTTGTATGGCTACACCTTC. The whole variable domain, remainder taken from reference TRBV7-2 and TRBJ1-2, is GAGVSQSPSNKVTEKGKDVELRCDPISGHTALYWYRQSLGQGLEFLIYFQGNSAPDKSGLPSDRFSAERTGGSVSTLTIQRTQQEDSAVYLCASSIDSLYGYTFGSGTRLTVV.

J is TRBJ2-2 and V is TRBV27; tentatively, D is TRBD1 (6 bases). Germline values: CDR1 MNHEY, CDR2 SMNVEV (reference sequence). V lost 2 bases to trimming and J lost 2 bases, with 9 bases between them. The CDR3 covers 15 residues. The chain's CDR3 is CASSLETGNTGELFF. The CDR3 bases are TGTGCCAGCAGTTTAGAGACAGGAAACACCGGGGAGCTGTTTTTT.

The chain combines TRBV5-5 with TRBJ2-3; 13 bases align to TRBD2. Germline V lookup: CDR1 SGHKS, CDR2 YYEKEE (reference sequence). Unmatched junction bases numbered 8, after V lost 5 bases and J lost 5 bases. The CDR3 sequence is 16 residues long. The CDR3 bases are TGTGCCAGCAGACAATCGGGACTAGCGGGGATAGATACGCAGTATTTT. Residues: CASRQSGLAGIDTQYF.

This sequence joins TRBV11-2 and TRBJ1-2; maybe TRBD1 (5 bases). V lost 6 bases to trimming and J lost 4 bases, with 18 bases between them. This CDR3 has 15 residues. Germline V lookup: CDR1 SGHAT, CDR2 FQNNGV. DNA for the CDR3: TGTGCCAGCAGTTGGACTACAGGTTCCACCTATGGCTACACCTTC. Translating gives CASSWTTGSTYGYTF.

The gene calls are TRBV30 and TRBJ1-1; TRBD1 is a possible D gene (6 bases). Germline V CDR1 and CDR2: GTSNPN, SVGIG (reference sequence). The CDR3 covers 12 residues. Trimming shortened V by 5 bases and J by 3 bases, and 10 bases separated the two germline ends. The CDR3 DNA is TGTGCCTGGGCTTACAGGGACACTGAAGCTTTCTTT. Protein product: CAWAYRDTEAFF.

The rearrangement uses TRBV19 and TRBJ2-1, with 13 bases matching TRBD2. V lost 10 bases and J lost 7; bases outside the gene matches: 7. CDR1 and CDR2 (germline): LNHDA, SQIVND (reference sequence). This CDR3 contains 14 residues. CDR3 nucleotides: TGTGCCACTCGGACTAGCGGGGGTAGGAATGAGCAGTTCTTC. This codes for CATRTSGGRNEQFF. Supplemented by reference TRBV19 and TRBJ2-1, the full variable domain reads DGGITQSPKYLFRKEGQNVTLSCEQNLNHDAMYWYRQDPGQGLRLIYYSQIVNDFQKGDIAEGYSVSREKKESFPLTVTSAQKNPTAFYLCATRTSGGRNEQFFGPGTRLTVL.

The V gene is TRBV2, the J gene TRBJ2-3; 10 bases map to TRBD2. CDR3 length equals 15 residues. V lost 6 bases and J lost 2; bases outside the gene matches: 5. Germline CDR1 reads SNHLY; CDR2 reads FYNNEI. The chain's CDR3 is CASRSSGGVTDTQYF. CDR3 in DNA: TGTGCCAGCAGAAGCAGCGGGGGGGTCACAGATACGCAGTATTTT.

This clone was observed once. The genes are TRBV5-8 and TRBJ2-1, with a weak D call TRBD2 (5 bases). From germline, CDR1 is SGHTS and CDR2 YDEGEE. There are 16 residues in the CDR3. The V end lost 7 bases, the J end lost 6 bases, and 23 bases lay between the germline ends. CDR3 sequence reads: CASPYYLSVETNEQFF. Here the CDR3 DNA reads TGTGCCAGCCCATACTACCTTAGCGTGGAGACCAATGAGCAGTTCTTC.

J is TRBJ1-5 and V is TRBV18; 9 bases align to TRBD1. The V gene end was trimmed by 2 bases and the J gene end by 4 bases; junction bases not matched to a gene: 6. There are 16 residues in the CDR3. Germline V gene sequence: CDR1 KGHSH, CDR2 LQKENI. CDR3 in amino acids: CASSPSTGTGNQPQHF. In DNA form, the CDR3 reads TGTGCCAGCTCACCATCCACCGGGACAGGGAATCAGCCCCAGCATTTT.

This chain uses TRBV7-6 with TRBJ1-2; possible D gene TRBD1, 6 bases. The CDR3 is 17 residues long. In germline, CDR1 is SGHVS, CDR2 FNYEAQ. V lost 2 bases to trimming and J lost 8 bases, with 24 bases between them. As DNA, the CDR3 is TGTGCCAGCAGCTTAACTTCTACTCAGGGGACGGTTTACGGCTACACCTTC. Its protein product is CASSLTSTQGTVYGYTF. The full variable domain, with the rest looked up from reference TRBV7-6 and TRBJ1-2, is GAGVSQSPRYKVTKRGQDVALRCDPISGHVSLYWYRQALGQGPEFLTYFNYEAQQDKSGLPNDRFSAERPEGSISTLTIQRTEQRDSAMYRCASSLTSTQGTVYGYTFGSGTRLTVV.

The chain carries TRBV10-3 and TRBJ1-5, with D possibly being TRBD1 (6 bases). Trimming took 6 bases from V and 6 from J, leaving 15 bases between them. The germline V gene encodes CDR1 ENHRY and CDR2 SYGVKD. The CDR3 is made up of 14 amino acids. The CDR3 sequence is CAISYDRSGQPQHF. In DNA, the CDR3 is TGTGCCATCAGCTACGACAGGTCCGGTCAGCCCCAGCATTTT.